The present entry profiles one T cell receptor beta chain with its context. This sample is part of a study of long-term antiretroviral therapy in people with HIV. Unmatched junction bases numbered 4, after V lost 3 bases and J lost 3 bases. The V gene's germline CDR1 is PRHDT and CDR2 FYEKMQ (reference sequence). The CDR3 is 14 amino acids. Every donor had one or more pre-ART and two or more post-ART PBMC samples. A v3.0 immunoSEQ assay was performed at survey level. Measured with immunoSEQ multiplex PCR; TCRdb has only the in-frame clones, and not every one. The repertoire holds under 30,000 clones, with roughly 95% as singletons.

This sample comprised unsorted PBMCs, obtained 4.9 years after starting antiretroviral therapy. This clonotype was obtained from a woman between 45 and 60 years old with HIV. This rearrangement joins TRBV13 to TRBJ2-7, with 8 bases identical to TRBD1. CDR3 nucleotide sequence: TGTGCCAGCAGCTTGTGGACAGGGAACTACGAGCAGTACTTC. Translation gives CASSLWTGNYEQYF. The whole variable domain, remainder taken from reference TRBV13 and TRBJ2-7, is AAGVIQSPRHLIKEKRETATLKCYPIPRHDTVYWYQQGPGQDPQFLISFYEKMQSDKGSIPDRFSAQQFSDYHSELNMSSLELGDSALYFCASSLWTGNYEQYFGPGTRLTVT.